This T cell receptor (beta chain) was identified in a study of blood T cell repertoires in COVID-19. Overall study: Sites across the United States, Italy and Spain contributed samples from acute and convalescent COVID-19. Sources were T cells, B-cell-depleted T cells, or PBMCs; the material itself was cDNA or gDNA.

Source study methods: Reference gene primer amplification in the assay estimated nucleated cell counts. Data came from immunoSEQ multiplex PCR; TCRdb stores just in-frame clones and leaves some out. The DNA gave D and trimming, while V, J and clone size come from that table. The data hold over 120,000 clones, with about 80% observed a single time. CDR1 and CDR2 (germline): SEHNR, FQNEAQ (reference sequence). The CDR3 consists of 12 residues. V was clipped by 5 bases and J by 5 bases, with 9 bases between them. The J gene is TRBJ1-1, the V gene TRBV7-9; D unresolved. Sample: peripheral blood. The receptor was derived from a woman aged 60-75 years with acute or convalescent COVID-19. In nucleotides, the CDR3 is TGTGCCAGCAGCCGAACTATTACTGAAGCTTTCTTT. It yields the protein CASSRTITEAFF. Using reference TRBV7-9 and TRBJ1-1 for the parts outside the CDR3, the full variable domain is DTGVSQNPRHKITKRGQNVTFRCDPISEHNRLYWYRQTLGQGPEFLTYFQNEAQLEKSRLLSDRFSAERPKGSFSTLEIQRTEQGDSAMYLCASSRTITEAFFGQGTRLTVV.